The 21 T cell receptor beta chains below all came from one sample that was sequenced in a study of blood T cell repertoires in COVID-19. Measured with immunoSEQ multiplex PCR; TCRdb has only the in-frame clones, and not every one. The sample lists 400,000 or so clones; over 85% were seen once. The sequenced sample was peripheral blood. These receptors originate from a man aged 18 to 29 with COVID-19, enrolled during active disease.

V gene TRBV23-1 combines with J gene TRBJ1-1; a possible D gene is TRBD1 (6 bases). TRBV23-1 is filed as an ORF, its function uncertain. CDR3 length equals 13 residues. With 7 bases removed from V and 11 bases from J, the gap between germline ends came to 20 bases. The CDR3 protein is CASINLPRGAAFF. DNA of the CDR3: TGCGCCAGCATCAACCTACCCAGGGGCGCGGCTTTCTTT.

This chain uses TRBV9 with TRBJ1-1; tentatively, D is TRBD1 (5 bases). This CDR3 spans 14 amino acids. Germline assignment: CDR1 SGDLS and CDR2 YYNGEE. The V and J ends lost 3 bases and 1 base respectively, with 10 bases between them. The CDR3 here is CASSARGWNTEAFF. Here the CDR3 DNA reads TGTGCCAGCAGCGCAAGGGGTTGGAACACTGAAGCTTTCTTT.

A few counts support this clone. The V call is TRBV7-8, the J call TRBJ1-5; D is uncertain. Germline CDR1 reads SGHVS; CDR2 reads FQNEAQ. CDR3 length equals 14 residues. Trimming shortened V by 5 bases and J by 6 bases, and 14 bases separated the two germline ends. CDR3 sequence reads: CASSISSEAQPQHF. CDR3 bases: TGTGCCAGCAGCATCAGCTCGGAGGCTCAGCCCCAGCATTTT.

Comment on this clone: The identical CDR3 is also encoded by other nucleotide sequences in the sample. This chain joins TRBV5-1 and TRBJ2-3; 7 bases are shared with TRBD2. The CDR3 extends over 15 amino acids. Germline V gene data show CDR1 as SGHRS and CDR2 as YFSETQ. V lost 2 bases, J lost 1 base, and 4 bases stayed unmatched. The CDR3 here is CASSLLAGGTDTQYF. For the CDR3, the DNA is TGCGCCAGCAGCTTACTGGCGGGAGGCACAGATACGCAGTATTTT.

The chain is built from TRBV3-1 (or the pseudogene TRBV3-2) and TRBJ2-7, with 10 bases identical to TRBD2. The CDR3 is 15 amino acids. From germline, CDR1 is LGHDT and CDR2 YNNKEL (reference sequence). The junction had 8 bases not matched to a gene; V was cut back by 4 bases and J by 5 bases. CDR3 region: CASSLLAGDKNEQYF. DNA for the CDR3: TGTGCCAGCAGCCTCCTAGCGGGAGATAAGAACGAGCAGTACTTC.

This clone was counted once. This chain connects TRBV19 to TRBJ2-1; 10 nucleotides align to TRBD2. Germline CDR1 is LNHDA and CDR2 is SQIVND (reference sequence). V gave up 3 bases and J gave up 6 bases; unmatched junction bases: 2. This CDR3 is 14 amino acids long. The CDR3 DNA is TGTGCCAGTAGTATGCCTAGCGGGAGCAATGAGCAGTTCTTC. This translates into CASSMPSGSNEQFF. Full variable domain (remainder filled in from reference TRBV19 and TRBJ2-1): DGGITQSPKYLFRKEGQNVTLSCEQNLNHDAMYWYRQDPGQGLRLIYYSQIVNDFQKGDIAEGYSVSREKKESFPLTVTSAQKNPTAFYLCASSMPSGSNEQFFGPGTRLTVL.

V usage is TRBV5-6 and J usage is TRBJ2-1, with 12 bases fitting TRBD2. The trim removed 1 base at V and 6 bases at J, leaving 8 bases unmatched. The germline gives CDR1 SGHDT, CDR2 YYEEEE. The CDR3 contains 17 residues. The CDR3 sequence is CASSLPTGLAGINEQFF. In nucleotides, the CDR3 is TGTGCCAGCAGCTTGCCAACCGGACTAGCGGGGATCAATGAGCAGTTCTTC.

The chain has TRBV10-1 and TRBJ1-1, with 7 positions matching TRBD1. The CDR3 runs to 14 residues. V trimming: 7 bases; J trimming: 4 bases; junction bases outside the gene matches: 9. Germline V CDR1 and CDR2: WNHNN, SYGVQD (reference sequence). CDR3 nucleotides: TGCGCCAGCATAGGGGACAGTACGATCACTGAAGCTTTCTTT. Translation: CASIGDSTITEAFF.

DNA for the CDR3: TGTGCCATCGCCCCGCAGGGTGGCTATGGCTACACCTTC. It is translated as CAIAPQGGYGYTF. The rearrangement joins TRBV24-1 to TRBJ1-2, with D possibly being TRBD1 (5 bases). CDR3 length: 13 residues. V lost 11 bases and J 4 bases, leaving 16 bases between the germline ends. The germline V gene encodes CDR1 KGHDR and CDR2 SFDVKD.

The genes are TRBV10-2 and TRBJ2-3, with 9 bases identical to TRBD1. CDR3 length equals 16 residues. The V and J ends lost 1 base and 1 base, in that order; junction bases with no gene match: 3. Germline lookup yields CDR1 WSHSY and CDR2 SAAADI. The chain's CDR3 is CASSELQGARTDTQYF. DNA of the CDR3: TGCGCCAGCAGTGAGTTACAGGGGGCTCGCACAGATACGCAGTATTTT.

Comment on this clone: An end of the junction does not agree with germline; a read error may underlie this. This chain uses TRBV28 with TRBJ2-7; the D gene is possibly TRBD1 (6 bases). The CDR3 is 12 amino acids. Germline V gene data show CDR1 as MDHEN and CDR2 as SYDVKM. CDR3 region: CASSTPPGHPNF. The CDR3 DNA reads TGTGCCAGCAGTACCCCGCCGGGACACCCAAACTTC. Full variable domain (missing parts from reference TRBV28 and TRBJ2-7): DVKVTQSSRYLVKRTGEKVFLECVQDMDHENMFWYRQDPGLGLRLIYFSYDVKMKEKGDIPEGYSVSREKKERFSLILESASTNQTSMYLCASSTPPGHPNFGPGTRLTVT.

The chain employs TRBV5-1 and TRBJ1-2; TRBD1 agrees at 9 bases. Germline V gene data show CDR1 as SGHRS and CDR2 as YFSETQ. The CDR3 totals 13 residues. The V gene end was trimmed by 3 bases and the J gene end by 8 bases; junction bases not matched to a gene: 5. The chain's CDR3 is CASSSQGAGGYTF. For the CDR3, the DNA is TGCGCCAGCAGCTCACAGGGGGCAGGAGGCTACACCTTC.

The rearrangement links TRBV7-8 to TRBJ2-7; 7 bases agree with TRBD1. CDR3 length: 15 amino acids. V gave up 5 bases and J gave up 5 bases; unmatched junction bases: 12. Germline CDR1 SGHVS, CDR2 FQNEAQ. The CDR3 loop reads CASSQVSTGKNEQYF. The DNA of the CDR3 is TGTGCCAGCAGCCAAGTCTCGACAGGGAAAAACGAGCAGTACTTC. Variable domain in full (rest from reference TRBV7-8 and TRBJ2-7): GAGVSQSPRYKVAKRGQDVALRCDPISGHVSLFWYQQALGQGPEFLTYFQNEAQLDKSGLPSDRFFAERPEGSVSTLKIQRTQQEDSAVYLCASSQVSTGKNEQYFGPGTRLTVT.

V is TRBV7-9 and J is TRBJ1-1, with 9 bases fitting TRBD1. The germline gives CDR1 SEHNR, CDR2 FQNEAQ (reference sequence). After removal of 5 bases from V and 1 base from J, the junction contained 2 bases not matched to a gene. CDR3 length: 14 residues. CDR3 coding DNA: TGTGCCAGCAGCAGACAGGGGGGGAACACTGAAGCTTTCTTT. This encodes CASSRQGGNTEAFF.

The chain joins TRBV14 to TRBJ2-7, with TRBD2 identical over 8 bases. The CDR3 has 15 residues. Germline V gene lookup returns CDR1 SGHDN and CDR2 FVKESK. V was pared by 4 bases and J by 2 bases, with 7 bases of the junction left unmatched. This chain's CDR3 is CASSPRSGSTYEQYF. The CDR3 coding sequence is TGTGCCAGCAGCCCCCGCAGCGGGAGTACCTACGAGCAGTACTTC.

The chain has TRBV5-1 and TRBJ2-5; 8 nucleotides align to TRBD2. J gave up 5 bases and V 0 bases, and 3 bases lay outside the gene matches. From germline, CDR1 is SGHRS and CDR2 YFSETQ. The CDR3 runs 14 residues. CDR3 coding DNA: TGCGCCAGCAGCTTGGGACTAGCGAGCGAGACCCAGTACTTC. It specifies CASSLGLASETQYF.

This CDR3 reads CASSFSGTDTGELFF. In DNA form, the CDR3 reads TGTGCCAGCAGCTTTAGCGGGACGGACACCGGGGAGCTGTTTTTT. The chain carries TRBV7-2 and TRBJ2-2; TRBD2 matches at 8 bases. V trimming: 3 bases; J trimming: 3 bases; junction bases outside the gene matches: 3. Germline values: CDR1 SGHTA, CDR2 FQGNSA. CDR3 length equals 15 residues.

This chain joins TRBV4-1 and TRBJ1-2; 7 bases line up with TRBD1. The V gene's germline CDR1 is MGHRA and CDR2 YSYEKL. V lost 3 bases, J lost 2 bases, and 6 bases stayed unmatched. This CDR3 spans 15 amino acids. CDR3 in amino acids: CASSQVTGANYGYTF. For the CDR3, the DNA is TGCGCCAGCAGCCAGGTTACAGGGGCCAACTATGGCTACACCTTC.

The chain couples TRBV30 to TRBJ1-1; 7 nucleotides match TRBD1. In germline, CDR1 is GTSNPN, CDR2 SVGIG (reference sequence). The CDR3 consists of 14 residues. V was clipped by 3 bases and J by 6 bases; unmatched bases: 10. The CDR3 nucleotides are TGTGCCTGGAGACGGGACAGAACGATCTCTGAAGCTTTCTTT. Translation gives CAWRRDRTISEAFF.

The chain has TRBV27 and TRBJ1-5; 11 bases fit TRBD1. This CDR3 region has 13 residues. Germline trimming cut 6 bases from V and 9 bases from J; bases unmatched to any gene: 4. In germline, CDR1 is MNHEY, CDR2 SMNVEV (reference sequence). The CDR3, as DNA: TGTGCCAGCAGGGACAGGGGGCTAGGGCCCCAGCATTTT. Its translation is CASRDRGLGPQHF.

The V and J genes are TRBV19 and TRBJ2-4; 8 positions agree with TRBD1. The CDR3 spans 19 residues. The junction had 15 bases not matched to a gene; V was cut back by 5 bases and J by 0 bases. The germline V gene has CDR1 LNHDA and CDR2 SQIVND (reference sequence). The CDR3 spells CASSPLQGGGSLAKNIQYF. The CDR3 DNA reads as TGTGCCAGTAGTCCCTTACAGGGGGGCGGTTCACTAGCCAAAAACATTCAGTACTTC.